This entry describes one T cell receptor beta chain. The source of the sample is a study of shared clonotypes between healthy human individuals. Sequenced by immunoSEQ multiplex PCR; TCRdb stores in-frame clones only, minus some. Of some 790,000 clones in the sample, 72% are singletons; the top ten hold roughly 1.8%. CDR1 is SNHLY and CDR2 is FYNNEI in the germline V gene. The ends were cut back, 6 bases at V and 8 bases at J, with 16 bases in the middle. The CDR3 covers 13 residues. The V call is TRBV2, the J call TRBJ1-2; D gene unclear. The sequencing sample was made of memory CD4+ T cells sorted from blood. Specified subset: CD45RA-negative fraction. The TCR originated in a woman aged 25-40 years in good health. DNA for the CDR3: TGTGCCAGCAGGGCCTTGTACATTCAAGGCTACACCTTC. Translation: CASRALYIQGYTF.